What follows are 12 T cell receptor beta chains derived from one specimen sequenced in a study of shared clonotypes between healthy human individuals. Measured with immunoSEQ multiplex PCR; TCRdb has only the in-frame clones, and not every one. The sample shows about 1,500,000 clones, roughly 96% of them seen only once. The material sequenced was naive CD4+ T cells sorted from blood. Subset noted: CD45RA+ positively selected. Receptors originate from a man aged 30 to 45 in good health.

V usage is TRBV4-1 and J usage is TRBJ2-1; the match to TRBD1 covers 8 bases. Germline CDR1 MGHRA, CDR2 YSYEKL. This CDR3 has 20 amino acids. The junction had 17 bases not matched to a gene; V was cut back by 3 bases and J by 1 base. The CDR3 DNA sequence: TGCGCCAGCAGCCAGACCCTCCCACCGACAGGGGTGAGGTCCTACAATGAGCAGTTCTTC. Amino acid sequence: CASSQTLPPTGVRSYNEQFF.

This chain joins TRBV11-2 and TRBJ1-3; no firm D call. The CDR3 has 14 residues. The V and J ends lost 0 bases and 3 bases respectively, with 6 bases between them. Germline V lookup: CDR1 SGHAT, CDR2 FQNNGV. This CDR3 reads CASSLEKGGNTIYF. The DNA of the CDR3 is TGTGCCAGCAGCTTAGAAAAGGGTGGAAACACCATATATTTT.

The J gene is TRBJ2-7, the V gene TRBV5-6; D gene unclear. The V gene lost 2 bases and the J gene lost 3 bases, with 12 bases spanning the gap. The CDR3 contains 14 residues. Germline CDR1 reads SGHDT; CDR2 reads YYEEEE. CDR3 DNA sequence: TGTGCCAGCAGCTTTTTTAGCACCGACTACGAGCAGTACTTC. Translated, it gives CASSFFSTDYEQYF.

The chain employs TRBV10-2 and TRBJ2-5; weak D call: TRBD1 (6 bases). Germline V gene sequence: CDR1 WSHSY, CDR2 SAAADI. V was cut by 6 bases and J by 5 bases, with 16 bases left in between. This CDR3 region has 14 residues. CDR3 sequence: CASREQGRLETQYF. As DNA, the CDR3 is TGCGCCAGCAGGGAACAGGGCCGGTTGGAGACCCAGTACTTC.

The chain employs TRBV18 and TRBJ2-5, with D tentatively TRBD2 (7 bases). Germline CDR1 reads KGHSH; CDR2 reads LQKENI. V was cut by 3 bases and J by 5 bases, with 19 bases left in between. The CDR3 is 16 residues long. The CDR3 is CASSPPSAGAGETQYF. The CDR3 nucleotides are TGTGCCAGCTCACCTCCCAGCGCGGGGGCTGGGGAGACCCAGTACTTC.

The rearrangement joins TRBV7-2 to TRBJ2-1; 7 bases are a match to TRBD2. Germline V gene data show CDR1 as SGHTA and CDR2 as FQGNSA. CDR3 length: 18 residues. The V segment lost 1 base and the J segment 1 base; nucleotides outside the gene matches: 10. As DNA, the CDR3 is TGTGCCAGCAGCTTAGAGGGGAGGCTAGCGGATTCCTACAATGAGCAGTTCTTC. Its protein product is CASSLEGRLADSYNEQFF.

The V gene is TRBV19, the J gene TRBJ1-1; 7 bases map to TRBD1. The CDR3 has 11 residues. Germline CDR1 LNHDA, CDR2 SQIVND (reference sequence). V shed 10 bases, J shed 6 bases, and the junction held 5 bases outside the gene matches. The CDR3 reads CATTTGPEAFF. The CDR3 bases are TGTGCCACCACGACAGGGCCTGAAGCTTTCTTT.

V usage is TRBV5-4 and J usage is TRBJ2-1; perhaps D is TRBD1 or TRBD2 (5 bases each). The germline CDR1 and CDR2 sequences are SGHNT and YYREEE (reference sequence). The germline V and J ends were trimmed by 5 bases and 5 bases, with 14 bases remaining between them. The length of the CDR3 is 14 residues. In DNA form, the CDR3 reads TGTGCCAGCAGGCCCGGGACGAGGGACAATGAGCAGTTCTTC. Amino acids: CASRPGTRDNEQFF.

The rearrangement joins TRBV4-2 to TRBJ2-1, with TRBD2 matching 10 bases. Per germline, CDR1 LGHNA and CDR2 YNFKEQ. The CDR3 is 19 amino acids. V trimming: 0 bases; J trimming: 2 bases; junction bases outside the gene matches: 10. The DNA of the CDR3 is TGTGCCAGCAGCCAAGAGGTGATTGAGCGGGAGGGCACCTACAATGAGCAGTTCTTC. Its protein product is CASSQEVIEREGTYNEQFF.

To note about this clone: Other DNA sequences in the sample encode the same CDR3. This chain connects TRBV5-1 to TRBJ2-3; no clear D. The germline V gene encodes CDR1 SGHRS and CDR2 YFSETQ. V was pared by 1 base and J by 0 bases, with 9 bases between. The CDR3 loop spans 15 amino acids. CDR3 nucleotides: TGCGCCAGCAGCTTGACGAGTGCTAGCACAGATACGCAGTATTTT. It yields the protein CASSLTSASTDTQYF.

For the CDR3, the DNA is TGTGCCAGCAGCGTAGTTACAGCCCCCGGTGAGCAGTTCTTC. Translating gives CASSVVTAPGEQFF. The V and J genes are TRBV9 and TRBJ2-1; the D is unclear. This CDR3 is 14 amino acids long. The germline CDR1 and CDR2 sequences are SGDLS and YYNGEE. V gave up 0 bases and J gave up 9 bases, with 13 bases separating them.

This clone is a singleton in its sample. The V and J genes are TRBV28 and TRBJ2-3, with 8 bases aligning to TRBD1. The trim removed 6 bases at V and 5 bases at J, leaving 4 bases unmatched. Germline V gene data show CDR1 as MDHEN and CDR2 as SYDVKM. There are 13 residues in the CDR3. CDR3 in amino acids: CASRRQGIDTQYF. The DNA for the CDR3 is TGTGCCAGCAGAAGACAGGGGATAGATACGCAGTATTTT.